Listed below are T cell receptor beta chains from one sample, sequenced in a study of T cells in Graves' hyperthyroidism and ophthalmopathy. One entry per CDR3 protein, called by TCRdb with MiXCR from the multiplex PCR reads. The sample lists about 500,000 distinct CDR3 sequences; over 15% were seen once. Sequencing was performed on blood. These TCRs come from a woman between 18 and 30 years old with Graves' ophthalmopathy. CDR3s include the opening cysteine and the closing phenylalanine or tryptophan. A D gene is named only where the DNA matches it firmly. Clone size is given for some rows only: seen once, a few or many times, or a class if the clone is expanded.

length: 14; D: TRBD1; V: TRBV4-1; J: TRBJ1-5; size: many; DNA: TGCGCCAGCAGCCTGGACAGGAAAAATCAGCCCCAGCATTTT; CDR3: CASSLDRKNQPQHF
length: 17; D: TRBD2; V: TRBV5-1; J: TRBJ2-1; size: many; DNA: TGCGCCAGCAGCTTGGAGACTAGCGGGAACTCCTACAATGAGCAGTTCTTC; CDR3: CASSLETSGNSYNEQFF
length: 14; D: NA; V: TRBV27; J: TRBJ1-1; size: NA; DNA: TGTGCCAGCAGTTTAGCTGGGAGCTACACTGAAGCTTTCTTT; CDR3: CASSLAGSYTEAFF
length: 14; D: NA; V: TRBV19; J: TRBJ2-7; size: NA; DNA: TGTGCCAGTAGTCTCCAGGGGAAAATATACGAGCAGTACTTC; CDR3: CASSLQGKIYEQYF
length: 11; D: NA; V: TRBV29-1; J: TRBJ1-1; size: few; DNA: TGCAGCGTCCGACCCCTCGAGCGAGCTTTCTTT; CDR3: CSVRPLERAFF
length: 19; D: TRBD2; V: TRBV20-1; J: TRBJ2-5; size: many; DNA: TGCAGTGCTAGAGATGGCCGATTAGCTAAGCGGGGGGGCCAAGAGACCCAGTACTTC; CDR3: CSARDGRLAKRGGQETQYF
length: 15; D: NA; V: TRBV7-9; J: TRBJ1-1; size: many; DNA: TGTGCCAGCAGCTCACCGGGACGGTATTTATCTGAAGCTTTCTTT; CDR3: CASSSPGRYLSEAFF
length: 16; D: NA; V: TRBV9; J: TRBJ2-1; size: few; DNA: TGTGCCAGCAGCGTAGGGAGCGGGTCGTCCTACAATGAGCAGTTCTTC; CDR3: CASSVGSGSSYNEQFF
length: 15; D: NA; V: TRBV12-3/TRBV12-4; J: TRBJ1-3; size: NA; DNA: TGTGCCAGCAGTTTCACAGGTGACTCTGGAAACACCATATATTTT; CDR3: CASSFTGDSGNTIYF
length: 17; D: NA; V: TRBV5-6; J: TRBJ1-5; size: NA; DNA: TGTGCCAGCAGCTTAAGCCCCTACTGGGCCCTAAATCAGCCCCAGCATTTT; CDR3: CASSLSPYWALNQPQHF
length: 17; D: TRBD1; V: TRBV5-1; J: TRBJ2-1; size: once; DNA: TGCGCCAGCAGGGCCGGGACAGGGGCCTCATCCTACAATGAGCAGTTCTTC; CDR3: CASRAGTGASSYNEQFF
length: 16; D: NA; V: TRBV11-2; J: TRBJ2-2; size: many; DNA: TGTGCCAGCAGCCCAAGGTCGGGGGCGAACACCGGGGAGCTGTTTTTT; CDR3: CASSPRSGANTGELFF
length: 16; D: NA; V: TRBV11-2; J: TRBJ2-5; size: few; DNA: TGTGCCAGCAGCATTAGTGGCTCGGGACGGCAAGAGACCCAGTACTTC; CDR3: CASSISGSGRQETQYF
length: 15; D: NA; V: TRBV14; J: TRBJ2-7; size: few; DNA: TGTGCCAGCAGCCTGTCGGCGGAGGACTACTACGAGCAGTACTTC; CDR3: CASSLSAEDYYEQYF
length: 14; D: TRBD2; V: TRBV19; J: TRBJ2-1; size: few; DNA: TGTGCCAGTACTCCACTAGCGGGAAGGAATGAGCAGTTCTTC; CDR3: CASTPLAGRNEQFF
length: 14; D: TRBD1; V: TRBV7-2; J: TRBJ2-4; size: few; DNA: TGTGCCAGCAGCCCTGGGGACAGACAAAACATTCAGTACTTC; CDR3: CASSPGDRQNIQYF
length: 14; D: TRBD2; V: TRBV7-2; J: TRBJ2-1; size: NA; DNA: TGTGCCAGCAGCTCATTAGCGGGGGTTAGTGAGCAGTTCTTC; CDR3: CASSSLAGVSEQFF
length: 16; D: NA; V: TRBV2; J: TRBJ1-3; size: NA; DNA: TGTGCCAGCAGTGAAGCATTTCAGGGTTTCGTGAACACCATATATTTT; CDR3: CASSEAFQGFVNTIYF
length: 18; D: TRBD2; V: TRBV4-1; J: TRBJ2-1; size: few; DNA: TGCGCCAGCAGCCAAGCCCCCCCGGGACTAGCGGCCTACAATGAGCAGTTCTTC; CDR3: CASSQAPPGLAAYNEQFF
length: 15; D: NA; V: TRBV3-1; J: TRBJ2-7; size: many; DNA: TGTGCCAGCAGCCAAGCAAGGTTTTCCTCCTACGAGCAGTACTTC; CDR3: CASSQARFSSYEQYF
length: 14; D: TRBD2; V: TRBV6-1; J: TRBJ2-3; size: many; DNA: TGTGCCAGCAGTAGCGGGAGGGACACAGATACGCAGTATTTT; CDR3: CASSSGRDTDTQYF
length: 14; D: NA; V: TRBV6-2/TRBV6-3; J: TRBJ2-1; size: NA; DNA: TGTGCCAGCACTCCAGAAAATACCTACAATGAGCAGTTCTTC; CDR3: CASTPENTYNEQFF
length: 12; D: NA; V: TRBV6-1; J: TRBJ1-1; size: few; DNA: TGTGCCAGCAGTGGGGGGTGGACTGAAGCTTTCTTT; CDR3: CASSGGWTEAFF
length: 15; D: TRBD2; V: TRBV7-9; J: TRBJ2-3; size: few; DNA: TGTGCCAGCAGCTTAGAGGGACTAGCGGAGGTTACGCAGTATTTT; CDR3: CASSLEGLAEVTQYF
length: 15; D: TRBD2; V: TRBV28; J: TRBJ2-2; size: many; DNA: TGTGCCAGCAGTTTATTAGCGGGACACACCGGGGAGCTGTTTTTT; CDR3: CASSLLAGHTGELFF
length: 15; D: NA; V: TRBV6-1; J: TRBJ2-1; size: NA; DNA: TGTGCCAGCACCGGCACCCAAACGATAAACAATGAGCAGTTCTTC; CDR3: CASTGTQTINNEQFF
length: 11; D: NA; V: TRBV10-3; J: TRBJ1-1; size: many; DNA: TGTGCCATCAGAGGGTTCACTGAAGCTTTCTTT; CDR3: CAIRGFTEAFF
length: 14; D: TRBD1; V: TRBV24-1; J: TRBJ2-1; size: many; DNA: TGTGCCACCAGTGATCCAACAGGGGGCCATGAGCAGTTCTTC; CDR3: CATSDPTGGHEQFF
length: 15; D: TRBD1; V: TRBV5-1; J: TRBJ2-5; size: NA; DNA: TGCGCCAGCAGCAGCCCCCCGACAGGGCAAGAGACCCAGTACTTC; CDR3: CASSSPPTGQETQYF
length: 12; D: NA; V: TRBV13; J: TRBJ1-1; size: few; DNA: TGTGCCGGCAGTTTGGTGGGGTATCGAGCTTTCTTT; CDR3: CAGSLVGYRAFF
length: 13; D: NA; V: TRBV19; J: TRBJ1-2; size: NA; DNA: TGTGCCAGTAGTACCCCGAGTGCCTATGGCTACACCTTC; CDR3: CASSTPSAYGYTF
length: 16; D: NA; V: TRBV18; J: TRBJ1-3; size: few; DNA: TGTGCCAGCTCACCAAGGGGGGCAGACTCTGGAAACACCATATATTTT; CDR3: CASSPRGADSGNTIYF
length: 16; D: TRBD1; V: TRBV19; J: TRBJ1-2; size: many; DNA: TGTGCCAGTAGTGTAATTGACAGGGGTCGAAACTATGGCTACACCTTC; CDR3: CASSVIDRGRNYGYTF
length: 17; D: TRBD1; V: TRBV6-2/TRBV6-3; J: TRBJ2-3; size: many; DNA: TGTGCCAGCAGTTACCCCTCCGACAGGGTTGGCACAGATACGCAGTATTTT; CDR3: CASSYPSDRVGTDTQYF
length: 13; D: NA; V: TRBV29-1; J: TRBJ2-4; size: NA; DNA: TGCAGCGTTGTGGATGTGGCCAAAAACATTCAGTACTTC; CDR3: CSVVDVAKNIQYF
length: 15; D: NA; V: TRBV4-1; J: TRBJ1-1; size: many; DNA: TGCGCCAGCAGCCATCCTTTGAGGGTGAGCACTGAAGCTTTCTTT; CDR3: CASSHPLRVSTEAFF
length: 19; D: TRBD2; V: TRBV4-1; J: TRBJ2-7; size: few; DNA: TGCGCCAGCAGCCAGGTACCGGGACTAGCGGGAGGGCGTCAGTACGAGCAGTACTTC; CDR3: CASSQVPGLAGGRQYEQYF
length: 15; D: TRBD1; V: TRBV4-2; J: TRBJ1-2; size: few; DNA: TGTGCCAGCAGCTACGAGGACAGGGCCCTCTATGGCTACACCTTC; CDR3: CASSYEDRALYGYTF
length: 12; D: NA; V: TRBV2; J: TRBJ1-1; size: many; DNA: TGTGCCAGCAGCGTCGAAAACACTGAAGCTTTCTTT; CDR3: CASSVENTEAFF
length: 15; D: TRBD1; V: TRBV12-3/TRBV12-4; J: TRBJ2-7; size: NA; DNA: TGTGCCAGCAGTTCTTGGACAGGGCCCTCCTACGAGCAGTACTTC; CDR3: CASSSWTGPSYEQYF